This T cell receptor beta chain was found in a study of T cells in Graves' hyperthyroidism and ophthalmopathy (dated by TCRdb to the late 2010s). About the investigation overall: Peripheral blood samples were taken at the time of initial diagnosis, prior to any treatment. The paper reports TCR Vbeta CDR3 sequencing of 130 to 150 peripheral blood samples: around 41 ophthalmopathy, about 75 hyperthyroidism and 17 progressor patients. For training and testing, the 100 or so patients in the discovery cohort were randomly divided in a 7:3 ratio. After blood sampling, hyperthyroidism patients were treated with methimazole at a starting dose of 30 mg daily, and ophthalmopathy patients were treated with high-dose intravenous methylprednisolone. In more than 5 Graves' hyperthyroidism patients, the study also compared T-cell repertoires from thyroid tissue with T-cell repertoires from blood. Prospective prediction of ophthalmopathy was tested in an independent validation cohort consisting of 18 to 20 hyperthyroidism patients and more than 15 patients who later progressed to ophthalmopathy. To identify TCR V-J signatures that set the groups apart, the researchers used a discovery cohort of 95 to 100 patients, made up of 40 to 45 with Graves' ophthalmopathy and approximately 57 with stable Graves' hyperthyroidism. Study-level results and caveats: In validation, progression to ophthalmopathy was predicted by the model with 65% to 71% sensitivity and nearly 75% specificity, a median of around 6.5 months before onset. A 13 V-J signature model separated ophthalmopathy from stable hyperthyroidism, with 87.88% sensitivity and 81% to 82% specificity in cross-validation and 80%/75% in testing. Most expanded thyroid clonotypes (frequency above 0.001) were also found in blood, which suggests that blood repertoires may mirror thyroid immune responses. No statistical method was used to fix the sample size in advance, and group allocation was not hidden from the investigators.

This clonotype was detected a few times. What antigen it recognizes has not been identified. It has no much larger one-base neighbor in the sample; base qualities were not kept. Graves' hyperthyroidism was defined as stable when no progression to ophthalmopathy occurred over 18 months of follow-up. Hyperthyroidism patients were newly diagnosed, with disease duration under 2 months, and aged 18 to 65 years. The study excluded patients with uncontrolled infections, other autoimmune diseases, pregnancy or lactation. Diagnoses were established on the basis of clinical symptoms, serum thyroxine and TRAb, thyroid ultrasound, and orbital computed tomography. PBMCs were isolated from about 9.2 ml of fresh peripheral blood by Ficoll-Paque density gradient centrifugation. Total RNA was extracted with Trizol reagent, and quality was checked on an Agilent 2100 Bioanalyzer. The TCR beta CDR3 regions were amplified from RNA transcripts. The first round of RT-PCR for the TCR CDR3 was performed with the HTBI primer set and the Qiagen OneStep RT-PCR kit. Libraries were constructed in a second round of multiplex PCR, after which size selection and purification were performed. Libraries were sequenced paired-end with 100 bp reads on an Illumina HiSeq2000. The authors processed their data as follows. SOAPnuke was used to process the raw data, throwing out any read that contained adapters or uncalled bases, had a mean Phred below 15, or lacked an exact constant-primer or identifier match. COPE v1.2.5 was used to merge the high-quality paired reads, and each unique nucleotide sequence was defined as a clonotype. Clonotypes were aligned to IMGT TRBV, TRBD and TRBJ reference segments using MiTCR v1.1. Only V-J combinations with frequency above 0.0001, covering about 99% of repertoires, were analysed. The TCS score was defined as the ratio of F50 (clonal expansion) to E x V (chaos), calculated using BLOSUM62-based TCRdist between CDR3 peptides within each V-J. Welch's t-statistics and random forest reduced approximately 520 V-J features to 13, which were used in a naive Bayes classifier (R e1071). TCRdb applied fastp at Q25 and MiXCR to the public reads, then kept only in-frame beta chains. Records with the same CDR3 protein are collapsed into one entry carrying the most frequent genes and DNA. Here the V and J calls rest on TCRdb's processing, not on the authors' analysis. This sample has approximately 400,000 distinct CDR3 sequences in its table, and around a sixth of those were observed once. Of the sample, 11% to 15% is held by the ten largest clones.

The CDR3 runs 15 amino acids, cysteine and phenylalanine included. CDR3 DNA is the only sequence kept; it has 45 bases, read in frame from the first base. V is reduced by 0 bases and J by 0 bases, leaving a spacing of 6 bases between them. CDR1 and CDR2 (KGHSH, LQKENI) derive from the germline V gene. Specimen: blood. Recombination linked TRBV18 to TRBJ1-3; the D gene cannot be named for sure. This receptor was taken from a young woman with Graves' hyperthyroidism. The CDR3 region: CASSPPGFSGNTIYF. The sequence in DNA is TGTGCCAGCTCACCACCGGGGTTCTCTGGAAACACCATATATTTT.